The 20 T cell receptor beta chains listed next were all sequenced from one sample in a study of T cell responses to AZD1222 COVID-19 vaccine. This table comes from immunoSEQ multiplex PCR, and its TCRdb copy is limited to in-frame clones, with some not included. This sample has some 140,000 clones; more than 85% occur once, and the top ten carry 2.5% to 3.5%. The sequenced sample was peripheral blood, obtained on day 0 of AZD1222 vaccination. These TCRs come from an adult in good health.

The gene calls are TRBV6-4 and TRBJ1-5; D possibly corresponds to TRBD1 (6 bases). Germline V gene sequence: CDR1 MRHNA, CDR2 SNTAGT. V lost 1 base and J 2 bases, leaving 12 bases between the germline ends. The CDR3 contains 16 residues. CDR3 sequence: CASSDYTRQGNQPQHF. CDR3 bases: TGTGCCAGCAGTGACTATACTAGACAGGGCAATCAGCCCCAGCATTTT.

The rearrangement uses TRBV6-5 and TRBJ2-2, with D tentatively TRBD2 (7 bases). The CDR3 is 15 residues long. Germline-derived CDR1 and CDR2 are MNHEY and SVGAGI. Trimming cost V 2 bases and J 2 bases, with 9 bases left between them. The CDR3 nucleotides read TGTGCCAGCAGTTACGCGGGGGCTAACACCGGGGAGCTGTTTTTT. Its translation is CASSYAGANTGELFF.

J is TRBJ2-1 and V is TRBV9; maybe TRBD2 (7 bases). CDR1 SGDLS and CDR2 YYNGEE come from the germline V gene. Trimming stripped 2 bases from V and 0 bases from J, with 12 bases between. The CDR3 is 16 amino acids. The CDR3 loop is CASSVMAGASYNEQFF. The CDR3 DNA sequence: TGTGCCAGCAGCGTCATGGCGGGGGCCTCCTACAATGAGCAGTTCTTC.

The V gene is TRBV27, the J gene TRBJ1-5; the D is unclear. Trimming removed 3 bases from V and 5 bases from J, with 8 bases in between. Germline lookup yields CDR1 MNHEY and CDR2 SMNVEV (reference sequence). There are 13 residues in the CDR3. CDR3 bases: TGTGCCAGCAGTTTCGGCAGCTATCAGCCCCAGCATTTT. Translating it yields CASSFGSYQPQHF.

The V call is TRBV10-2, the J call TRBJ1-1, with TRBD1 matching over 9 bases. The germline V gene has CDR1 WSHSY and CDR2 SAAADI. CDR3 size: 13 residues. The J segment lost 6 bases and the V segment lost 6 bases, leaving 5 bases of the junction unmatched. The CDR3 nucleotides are TGCGCCAGCAGAGAACAGGGGGCGGCTGAAGCTTTCTTT. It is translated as CASREQGAAEAFF.

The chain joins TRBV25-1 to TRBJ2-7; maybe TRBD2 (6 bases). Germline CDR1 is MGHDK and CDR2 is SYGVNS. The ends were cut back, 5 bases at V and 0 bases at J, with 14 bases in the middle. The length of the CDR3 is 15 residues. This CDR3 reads CASSTREPSSYEQYF. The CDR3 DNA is TGTGCCAGCAGTACGCGGGAACCCTCCTCCTACGAGCAGTACTTC.

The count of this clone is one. The CDR3 nucleotides are TGTGCCAGCAGTTACCCCGGGACCCCGAACACTGAAGCTTTCTTT. This translates into CASSYPGTPNTEAFF. The rearrangement links TRBV6-5 to TRBJ1-1, with D tentatively TRBD1 (5 bases). Germline loops: CDR1 MNHEY, CDR2 SVGAGI. The V and J ends lost 2 bases and 1 base respectively, with 11 bases between them. CDR3 length: 15 residues.

The CDR3 reads CASSDRSTNEKLFF. Written as DNA, the CDR3 is TGTGCCAGCAGTGACCGATCAACTAATGAAAAACTGTTTTTT. The chain combines TRBV6-1 with TRBJ1-4; D gene unclear. The CDR3 sequence is 14 residues long. CDR1 is MNHNS and CDR2 is SASEGT in the germline V gene. V lost 3 bases and J lost 0, with 5 bases in between.

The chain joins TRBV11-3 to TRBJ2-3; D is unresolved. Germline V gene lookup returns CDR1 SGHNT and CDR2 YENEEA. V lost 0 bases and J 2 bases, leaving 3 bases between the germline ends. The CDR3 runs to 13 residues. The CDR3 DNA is TGTGCCAGCAGCTTAGAGGTCACAGATACGCAGTATTTT. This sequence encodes CASSLEVTDTQYF.

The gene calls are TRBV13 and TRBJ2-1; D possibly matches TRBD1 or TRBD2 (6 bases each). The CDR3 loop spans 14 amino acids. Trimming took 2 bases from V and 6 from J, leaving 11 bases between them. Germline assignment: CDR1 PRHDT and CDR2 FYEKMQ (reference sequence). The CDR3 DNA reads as TGTGCCAGCAGCTTATCCGGGGGCCTCAATGAGCAGTTCTTC. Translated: CASSLSGGLNEQFF. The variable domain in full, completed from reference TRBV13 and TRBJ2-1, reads AAGVIQSPRHLIKEKRETATLKCYPIPRHDTVYWYQQGPGQDPQFLISFYEKMQSDKGSIPDRFSAQQFSDYHSELNMSSLELGDSALYFCASSLSGGLNEQFFGPGTRLTVL.

The CDR3 nucleotides read TGTGCCAGCAAAGCGGGAGGGTCCTACAATGAGCAGTTCTTC. Translated: CASKAGGSYNEQFF. The V and J genes are TRBV6-5 and TRBJ2-1; 10 nucleotides agree with TRBD2. CDR3 length: 14 amino acids. V dropped 7 bases and J dropped 1; count of bases not matched to a gene: 1. Germline assignment: CDR1 MNHEY and CDR2 SVGAGI.

This CDR3 reads CASSQDPLDSSYEQYF. CDR3 DNA: TGTGCCAGCAGCCAAGATCCCTTGGACAGCTCCTACGAGCAGTACTTC. The rearrangement uses TRBV3-1 (or the pseudogene TRBV3-2) and TRBJ2-7; a possible D gene is TRBD1 (6 bases). V shed 0 bases and J shed 0 bases, with 12 bases lying between them. CDR1 and CDR2 (germline): LGHDT, YNNKEL (reference sequence). CDR3 length equals 16 residues.

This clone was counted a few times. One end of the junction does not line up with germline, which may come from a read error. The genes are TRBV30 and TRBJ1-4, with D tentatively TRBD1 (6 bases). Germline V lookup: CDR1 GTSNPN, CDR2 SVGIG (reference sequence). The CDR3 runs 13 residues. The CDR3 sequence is CARRRGQGEKLFF. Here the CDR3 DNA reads TGTGCCCGGAGGCGGGGGCAAGGTGAAAAACTGTTTTTT.

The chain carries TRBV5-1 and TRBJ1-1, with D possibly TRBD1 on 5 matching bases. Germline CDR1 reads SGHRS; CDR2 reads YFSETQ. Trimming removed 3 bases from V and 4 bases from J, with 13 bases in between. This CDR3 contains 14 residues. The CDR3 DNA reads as TGCGCCAGCAGCTCACTGGACATTGGCACTGAAGCTTTCTTT. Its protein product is CASSSLDIGTEAFF.

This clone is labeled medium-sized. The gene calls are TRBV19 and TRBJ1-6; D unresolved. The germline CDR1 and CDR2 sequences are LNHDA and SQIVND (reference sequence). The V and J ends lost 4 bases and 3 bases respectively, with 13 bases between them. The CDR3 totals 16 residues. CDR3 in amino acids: CASSTSAAYYNSPLHF. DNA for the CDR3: TGTGCCAGTAGTACCTCGGCAGCCTACTATAATTCACCCCTCCACTTT.

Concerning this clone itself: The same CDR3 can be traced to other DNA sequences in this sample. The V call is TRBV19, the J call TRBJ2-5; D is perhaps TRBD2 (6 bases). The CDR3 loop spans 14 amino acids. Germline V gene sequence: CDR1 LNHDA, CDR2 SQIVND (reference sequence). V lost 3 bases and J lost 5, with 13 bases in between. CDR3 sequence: CASSIGVGGETQYF. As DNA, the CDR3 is TGTGCCAGTAGTATTGGTGTCGGAGGGGAGACCCAGTACTTC.

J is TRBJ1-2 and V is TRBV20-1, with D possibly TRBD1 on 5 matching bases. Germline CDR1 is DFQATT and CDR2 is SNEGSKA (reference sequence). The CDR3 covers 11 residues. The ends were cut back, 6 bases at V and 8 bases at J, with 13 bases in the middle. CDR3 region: CSARDPVGYTF. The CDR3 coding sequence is TGCAGTGCCCGGGACCCCGTAGGCTACACCTTC.

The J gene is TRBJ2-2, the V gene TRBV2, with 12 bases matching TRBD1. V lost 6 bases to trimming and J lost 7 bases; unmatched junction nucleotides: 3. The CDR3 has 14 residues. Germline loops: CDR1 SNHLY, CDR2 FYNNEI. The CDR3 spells CASSGTGGSGELFF. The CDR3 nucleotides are TGTGCCAGCAGCGGGACAGGGGGCAGCGGGGAGCTGTTTTTT.

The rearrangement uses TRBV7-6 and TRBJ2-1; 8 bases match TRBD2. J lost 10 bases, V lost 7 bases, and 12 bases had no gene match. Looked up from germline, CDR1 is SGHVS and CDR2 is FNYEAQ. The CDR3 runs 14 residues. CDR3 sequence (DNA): TGTGCCAGCAAAACTAGCGGAGTAGGTGGGGAGCAGTTCTTC. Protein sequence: CASKTSGVGGEQFF.

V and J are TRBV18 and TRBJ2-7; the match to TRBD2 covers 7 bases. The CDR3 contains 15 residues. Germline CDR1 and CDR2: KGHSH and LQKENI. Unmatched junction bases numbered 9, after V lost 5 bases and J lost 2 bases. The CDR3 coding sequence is TGTGCCAGCTCAGCGGGGCCTAGCGGTACCTACGAGCAGTACTTC. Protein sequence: CASSAGPSGTYEQYF.